The T cell receptor beta chain under discussion was sequenced for a study of blood T cell repertoires in COVID-19. Background on the study: Italy, Spain and the United States were the sources of the convalescent and acute COVID-19 samples. PBMCs, B-cell-depleted T cells, or T cells were the source of the cDNA or gDNA that made up the material.

Original data processing: Amplification with reference gene primers provided the estimates of nucleated cell counts. Data came from immunoSEQ multiplex PCR; TCRdb stores just in-frame clones and leaves some out. V and J calls and clone size are given by that table; D and trimming were obtained from the DNA. The repertoire holds about 240,000 clones, with about 83% as singletons. Germline V gene lookup returns CDR1 SGHTA and CDR2 FQGNSA. This CDR3 is built from 14 residues. V was pared by 11 bases and J by 5 bases, with 11 bases of the junction left unmatched. Participants' own reports of clinical history determined their cohort assignment.

This clonotype originated in a middle-aged woman who had been exposed to COVID-19. The sequenced sample consisted of PBMCs or T cells enriched from blood (not recorded which). The chain has TRBV7-2 and TRBJ2-7; 11 positions match TRBD1. The DNA of the CDR3 is TGTGCCGGCAACAGCGGACAGGGGGCCGACGAGCAGTACTTC. It is translated as CAGNSGQGADEQYF.